This TCR beta chain was identified during a study of glioma-infiltrating T cells after dendritic cell vaccination. Study in general: Glioblastoma patients came from Phase I and II dendritic cell vaccination trials. Patients received three intradermal dendritic cell vaccine injections at biweekly intervals.

Selection required adequate fresh-frozen tumor tissue plus more than two years' survival data. TCRB CDR3 was amplified from 2 ug genomic DNA or less. Profiling relied on immunoSEQ multiplex PCR, and the TCRdb table lists in-frame clones only, not all of them. The data show just under 85,000 clones, approximately 90% seen once. The trim removed 2 bases at V and 4 bases at J, leaving 7 bases unmatched. The CDR3 length is 16 residues. The V gene's germline CDR1 is MNHEY and CDR2 SMNVEV (reference sequence). This clone appeared a single time. The source of this sequence is a human donor with glioblastoma. The sequences come from blood, collected before dendritic cell vaccination. The rearrangement links TRBV27 to TRBJ2-1; 8 bases align to TRBD2. CDR3 bases: TGTGCCAGCAGTTTAGCGAGCGGGAGTCTTTACAATGAGCAGTTCTTC. Translated, it gives CASSLASGSLYNEQFF.